Presented here are 18 T cell receptor beta chains from one specimen sequenced in a study of blood T cell repertoires in COVID-19. Clones were read by immunoSEQ multiplex PCR, and TCRdb kept only the in-frame ones, dropping some. The sample comprises 30,000 to 50,000 clones, 87% of which are singletons, and 24% rests with the top ten. Sequences were obtained from peripheral blood. Every receptor here comes from a man aged 45 to 65 with active or convalescent COVID-19.

The genes are TRBV6-6 and TRBJ2-7; D is perhaps TRBD1 (5 bases). The CDR3 has 13 amino acids. Per the germline V gene, CDR1 is MNHNY and CDR2 is SVGAGI (reference sequence). Here the CDR3 DNA reads TGTGCCAGCAGCTTTACAGGCTCCAACGAGCAGTACGTC. Translation: CASSFTGSNEQYV.

V and J are TRBV19 and TRBJ2-1; maybe TRBD1 (6 bases). The V gene lost 6 bases and the J gene lost 0 bases, with 12 bases spanning the gap. Germline loops: CDR1 LNHDA, CDR2 SQIVND (reference sequence). This CDR3 region has 15 residues. CDR3 protein: CASRRTASSYNEQFF. The DNA for the CDR3 is TGTGCCAGTAGAAGGACAGCCAGCTCCTACAATGAGCAGTTCTTC.

This clone was counted a few times. The chain joins TRBV5-1 to TRBJ2-1, with 9 bases that match TRBD1. J lost 11 bases, V lost 7 bases, and 4 bases had no gene match. This CDR3 comprises 11 residues. In germline, CDR1 is SGHRS, CDR2 YFSETQ. The CDR3: CASVQGAQQFF. DNA for the CDR3: TGCGCCAGCGTACAGGGGGCACAGCAGTTCTTC.

The CDR3 loop reads CASSPPGQTNEKLFF. The CDR3 nucleotides are TGTGCCAGCTCACCTCCGGGACAGACTAATGAAAAACTGTTTTTT. The chain carries TRBV18 and TRBJ1-4; 7 positions match TRBD1. In germline, CDR1 is KGHSH, CDR2 LQKENI. Losses at the gene ends were 3 bases for V and 2 bases for J; bases not matched to a gene: 3. This CDR3 has 15 residues. Variable domain in full (rest from reference TRBV18 and TRBJ1-4): NAGVMQNPRHLVRRRGQEARLRCSPMKGHSHVYWYRQLPEEGLKFMVYLQKENIIDESGMPKERFSAEFPKEGPSILRIQQVVRGDSAAYFCASSPPGQTNEKLFFGSGTQLSVL.

The V and J genes are TRBV15 and TRBJ1-4; D gene unclear. The CDR3 spans 14 residues. Germline-derived CDR1 and CDR2 are LNHNV and YYDKDF (reference sequence). V lost 3 bases and J 8 bases, leaving 13 bases between the germline ends. This CDR3 reads CATSRVDSVEKLFF. The CDR3 coding sequence is TGTGCCACCAGCAGGGTTGACTCTGTGGAAAAACTGTTTTTT.

The genes are TRBV2 and TRBJ2-1, with D possibly matching TRBD1 (5 bases). This CDR3 is built from 11 residues. Trimming stripped 6 bases from V and 10 bases from J, with 10 bases between. Germline CDR1 SNHLY, CDR2 FYNNEI. CDR3 residues: CASSLRTEQFF. CDR3 bases: TGTGCCAGCAGCCTTCGGACAGAGCAGTTCTTC.

The J gene is TRBJ2-7, the V gene TRBV28; the match to TRBD2 covers 10 bases. CDR3 length: 17 amino acids. Looked up from germline, CDR1 is MDHEN and CDR2 is SYDVKM. V lost 6 bases and J lost 4; bases outside the gene matches: 15. In DNA form, the CDR3 reads TGTGCCAGCAGCAGAGTGACTAGCGGGCGCCGACCTTACGAGCAGTACTTC. Translated: CASSRVTSGRRPYEQYF.

The chain is built from TRBV12-5 and TRBJ2-7; TRBD1 aligns across 9 bases. The CDR3 contains 14 residues. Germline values: CDR1 LGHNT, CDR2 FRNRAP. Losses at the gene ends were 7 bases for V and 4 bases for J; bases not matched to a gene: 8. CDR3 bases: TGTGCTAGTGCCCCGGGACAGGGACATTACGAGCAGTACTTC. The encoded protein is CASAPGQGHYEQYF.

The V call is TRBV18, the J call TRBJ2-7; 10 bases are shared with TRBD2. The CDR3 contains 15 residues. Germline V gene sequence: CDR1 KGHSH, CDR2 LQKENI. The V segment lost 3 bases and the J segment 5 bases; nucleotides outside the gene matches: 7. CDR3 nucleotides: TGTGCCAGCTCACCTCCGGGACTAGCGCACAACGAGCAGTACTTC. The encoded protein is CASSPPGLAHNEQYF.

This clone was recorded once. The rearrangement joins TRBV5-1 to TRBJ1-4; 9 positions match TRBD1. The CDR3 totals 14 residues. Trimming cost V 3 bases and J 8 bases; bases outside gene matches: 5. Germline-derived CDR1 and CDR2 are SGHRS and YFSETQ. The CDR3 nucleotides read TGCGCCAGCAGCTCGACAGGGGGTGAAGAAAAACTGTTTTTT. Its protein is CASSSTGGEEKLFF.

The chain uses TRBV18 and TRBJ2-1; 10 bases align to TRBD2. Germline CDR1 KGHSH, CDR2 LQKENI. This CDR3 comprises 14 residues. J was trimmed by 9 bases and V by 3 bases; bases with no gene match: 5. The CDR3 coding sequence is TGTGCCAGCTCACCCGAGCGGGAGGGCCTTGAGCAGTTCTTC. Its protein is CASSPEREGLEQFF.

The J gene is TRBJ2-3, the V gene TRBV30, with D tentatively TRBD2 (5 bases). Germline V gene sequence: CDR1 GTSNPN, CDR2 SVGIG (reference sequence). Trimming pared 3 bases from V and 3 bases from J, leaving 28 bases between. The CDR3 spans 19 residues. The CDR3 protein is CAWSPGGGERTLPTDTQYF. The CDR3 coding sequence is TGTGCCTGGAGCCCCGGCGGAGGAGAGCGAACCCTACCTACAGATACGCAGTATTTT.

The genes are TRBV5-5 and TRBJ1-1; 10 nucleotides align to TRBD1. In germline, CDR1 is SGHKS, CDR2 YYEKEE (reference sequence). With 0 bases clipped from V and 4 bases from J, the junction kept 15 bases outside the gene matches. CDR3 size: 19 residues. CDR3 sequence reads: CASSLAEETGGDEGTEAFF. For the CDR3, the DNA is TGTGCCAGCAGCTTGGCCGAAGAGACAGGGGGCGACGAAGGCACTGAAGCTTTCTTT.

V usage is TRBV5-1 and J usage is TRBJ2-3, with D possibly being TRBD2 (5 bases). Germline-derived CDR1 and CDR2 are SGHRS and YFSETQ. Trimming pared 0 bases from V and 5 bases from J, leaving 13 bases between. The CDR3 sequence is 15 residues long. The CDR3 nucleotides are TGCGCCAGCAGCTTGGCATTGAGGGTGGAAGATACGCAGTATTTT. Amino acid sequence: CASSLALRVEDTQYF.

The J gene is TRBJ1-2, the V gene TRBV5-1, with D maybe TRBD1 (5 bases). In germline, CDR1 is SGHRS, CDR2 YFSETQ. V was trimmed by 2 bases and J by 0 bases, leaving 14 bases between them. The CDR3 contains 16 residues. CDR3 sequence: CASSLTGDDSNYGYTF. The CDR3 coding sequence is TGCGCCAGCAGCTTAACAGGAGACGACTCTAACTATGGCTACACCTTC.

The V gene is TRBV16, the J gene TRBJ2-1, with no clear D. V was pared by 4 bases and J by 7 bases, with 5 bases between. CDR1 and CDR2 (germline): KGHSY, FQNENV. The CDR3 totals 11 residues. The CDR3 DNA sequence: TGTGCCAGCAGCCCAGCGAATGAGCAGTTCTTC. This codes for CASSPANEQFF.

This chain connects TRBV5-5 to TRBJ1-5, with TRBD1 as a possible D gene (5 bases). V dropped 4 bases and J dropped 3 bases, with 11 bases sitting between them. The germline V gene encodes CDR1 SGHKS and CDR2 YYEKEE (reference sequence). CDR3 length: 14 residues. CDR3 coding DNA: TGTGCCAGCAGCCATGACAGCCTCAATCAGCCCCAGCATTTT. Its translation is CASSHDSLNQPQHF.

The chain carries TRBV30 and TRBJ2-5; a weak D match, TRBD1 (6 bases). Germline V CDR1 and CDR2: GTSNPN, SVGIG (reference sequence). CDR3 length: 11 residues. The V end lost 2 bases, the J end lost 5 bases, and 6 bases lay between the germline ends. Here the CDR3 reads CAWSQGETQYF. The CDR3 nucleotides read TGTGCCTGGAGTCAGGGGGAGACCCAGTACTTC.